This record covers a single TCR beta chain. Compared with the rest of its sample, this clonotype is medium-sized (0.01 to 0.1%). What this receptor recognizes is not known. No base quality information exists; no much larger clone differs at one position. CDR1 and CDR2 are drawn from the germline V gene: SGHVS, FNYEAQ. Including the terminal cysteine and phenylalanine, the CDR3 comprises 14 residues. The DNA shown is the 42-base CDR3, in frame from base 1. V is shortened by 5 bases, J by 2 bases, and the region joining them spans 11 bases. The entry originates in a study of T-cell reconstitution after alpha-beta-depleted transplantation in children (dated by TCRdb to between 2015 and 2016). Turning to the overall study: Using TCR repertoire profiling, the study followed T-cell immune reconstitution in a quantitative way in children after TCRalphabeta/CD19-depleted allogeneic hematopoietic cell transplantation.

The meaning of the sample's treatment or condition label: allogeneic hematopoietic cell transplantation with graft depleted of TCRalphabeta T cells and CD19 B cells. Transplant recipients were children who received TCRalphabeta/CD19-depleted allogeneic hematopoietic cell grafts. What the research found in general, with its limitations: In some patients, high TCRbeta diversity at day 60 was attributed to recipient T cells and intrathymic progenitors that had survived conditioning. About two months after transplant, the apparently early recovery of alphabetaT-cell counts reportedly depended on just several hundred clones that had expanded rapidly and came from non-depleted graft cells. Over the following months the frequencies of hyperexpanded clones went down, and after one year T-cell counts and TCRbeta diversity were mostly credited to newly produced T cells.

Receptor amplification or capture employed PCR. Sequencing was performed on an Illumina HiSeq 2500. Molecular barcoding was employed in the preparation of TCR libraries, with unique molecular identifiers being used to normalize TCRbeta repertoire quantification. TCRdb ran its own pipeline on the public reads, namely fastp trimming at Q25 and MiXCR clone calling, and kept in-frame beta chains. Each CDR3 protein gets just one entry, which takes the most common genes and DNA from the rows behind it. Present in this sample are some 6,900 distinct CDR3 sequences, approximately 5.3% of which were seen just once. The ten most abundant clones make up more than 20% of the sample.

The source was PBMCs, mostly from graft donor cells, collected 180 days after TCRalphabeta/CD19-depleted stem cell transplant. This chain is built from TRBV7-6 and TRBJ2-3; the D gene is perhaps TRBD2, on 5 matching bases. The sequence derives from a child under three years old who had a stem cell transplant for acute myeloid leukemia, so the T cells may come from the graft donor. In nucleotide form, the sequence is TGTGCCAGCAGCCCTGGGAGTTTCACAGATACGCAGTATTTT. Translation gives CASSPGSFTDTQYF.